This T cell receptor (beta chain) stems from a study of T cell responses to AZD1222 COVID-19 vaccine. Study-wide background: Both about-4-week and about-12-week second-dose recipients were combined. Regarding the study as a whole: Clonal diversity was possibly underestimated; the donors were predominantly white British and more often female. Baseline serostatus was positive in only a handful of AZD1222 recipients. Repertoires in all cases were sampled only once the peak T cell response had passed.

This CDR3 contains 14 residues. Deletions cut 2 bases from V and 2 bases from J, with 10 bases between. CDR1 and CDR2 from the germline V gene are MNHEY and SMNVEV (reference sequence). Comments on this clone: Its antigen remains unidentified.

The repertoire was sequenced with immunoSEQ multiplex PCR; TCRdb's copy has only in-frame clones and lacks some. The sample lists around 200,000 clones, around 88% occurring once. Sample: peripheral blood, taken on day 0 of AZD1222 vaccination. The source is an adult in good health. The V gene is TRBV27, the J gene TRBJ2-7; D is uncertain. The CDR3 coding sequence is TGTGCCAGCAGTTTAAAGGGATCCACCTACGAGCAGTACTTC. Amino acids: CASSLKGSTYEQYF.